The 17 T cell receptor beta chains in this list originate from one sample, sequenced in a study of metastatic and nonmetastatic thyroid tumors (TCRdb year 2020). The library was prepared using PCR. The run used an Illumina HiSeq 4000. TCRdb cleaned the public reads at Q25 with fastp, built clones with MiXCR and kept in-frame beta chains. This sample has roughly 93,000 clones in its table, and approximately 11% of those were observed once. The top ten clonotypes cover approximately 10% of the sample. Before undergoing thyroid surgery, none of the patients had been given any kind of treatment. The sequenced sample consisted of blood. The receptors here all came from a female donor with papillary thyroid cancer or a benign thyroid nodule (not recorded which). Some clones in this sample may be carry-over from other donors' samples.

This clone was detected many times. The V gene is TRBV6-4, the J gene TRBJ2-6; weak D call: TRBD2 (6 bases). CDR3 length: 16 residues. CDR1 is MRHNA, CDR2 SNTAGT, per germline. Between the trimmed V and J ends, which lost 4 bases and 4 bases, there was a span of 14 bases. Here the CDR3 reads CASSGGVGSGANVLTF. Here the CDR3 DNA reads TGTGCCAGCAGTGGGGGGGTAGGGTCCGGGGCCAACGTCCTGACTTTC.

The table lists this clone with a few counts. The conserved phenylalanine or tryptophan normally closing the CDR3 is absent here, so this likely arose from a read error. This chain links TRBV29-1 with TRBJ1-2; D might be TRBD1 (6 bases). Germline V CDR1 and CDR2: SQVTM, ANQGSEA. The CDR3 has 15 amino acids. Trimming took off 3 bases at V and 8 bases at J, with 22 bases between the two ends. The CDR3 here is CSVDEQGSLGSGYTL. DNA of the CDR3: TGCAGCGTTGATGAACAGGGCAGCTTAGGATCGGGCTACACCCTC.

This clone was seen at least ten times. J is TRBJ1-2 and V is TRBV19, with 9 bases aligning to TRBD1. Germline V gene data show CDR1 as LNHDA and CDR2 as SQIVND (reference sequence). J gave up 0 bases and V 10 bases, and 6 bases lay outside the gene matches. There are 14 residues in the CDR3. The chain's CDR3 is CATGTGNANYGYTF. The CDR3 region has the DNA TGTGCCACCGGGACAGGGAACGCTAACTATGGCTACACCTTC.

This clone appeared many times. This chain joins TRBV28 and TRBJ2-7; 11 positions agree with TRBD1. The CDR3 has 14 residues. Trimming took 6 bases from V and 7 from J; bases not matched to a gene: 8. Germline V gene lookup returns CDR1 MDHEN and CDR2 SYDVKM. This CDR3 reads CASSRTGGAGEQYF. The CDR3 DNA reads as TGTGCCAGCAGCCGGACAGGGGGCGCGGGAGAGCAGTACTTC.

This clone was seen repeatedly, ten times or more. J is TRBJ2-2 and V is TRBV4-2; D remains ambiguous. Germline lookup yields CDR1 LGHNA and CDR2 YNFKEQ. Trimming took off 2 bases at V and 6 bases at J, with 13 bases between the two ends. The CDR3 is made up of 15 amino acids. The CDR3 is CASSQSRTEAGELFF. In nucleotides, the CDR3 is TGTGCCAGCAGCCAAAGTCGAACAGAAGCCGGGGAGCTGTTTTTT.

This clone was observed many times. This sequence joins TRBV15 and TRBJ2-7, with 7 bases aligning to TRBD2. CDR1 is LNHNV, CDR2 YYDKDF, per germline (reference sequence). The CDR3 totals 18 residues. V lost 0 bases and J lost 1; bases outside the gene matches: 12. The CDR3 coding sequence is TGTGCCACCAGCAGAGATTTGGGGGGGTATTCCGATTCCTACGAGCAGTACTTC. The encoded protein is CATSRDLGGYSDSYEQYF.

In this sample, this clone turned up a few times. CDR3 amino acids: CAIQPQTLGNTIYF. CDR3 nucleotides: TGTGCCATCCAACCGCAGACGCTCGGAAACACCATATATTTT. V usage is TRBV10-3 and J usage is TRBJ1-3, with no clear D. The CDR3 runs 14 residues. V dropped 8 bases and J dropped 4 bases, with 15 bases sitting between them. In germline, CDR1 is ENHRY, CDR2 SYGVKD.

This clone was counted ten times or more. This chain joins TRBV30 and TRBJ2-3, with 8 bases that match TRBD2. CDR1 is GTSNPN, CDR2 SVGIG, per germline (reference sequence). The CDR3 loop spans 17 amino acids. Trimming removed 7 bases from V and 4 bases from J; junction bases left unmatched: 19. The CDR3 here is CASYRPSGSPYPDTQYF. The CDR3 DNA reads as TGTGCCTCCTACCGCCCTAGCGGGTCCCCCTACCCAGATACGCAGTATTTT.

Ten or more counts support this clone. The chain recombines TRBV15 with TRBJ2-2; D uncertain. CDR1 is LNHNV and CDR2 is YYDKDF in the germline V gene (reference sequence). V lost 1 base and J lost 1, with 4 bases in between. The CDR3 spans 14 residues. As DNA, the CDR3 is TGTGCCACCAGCAGAGTTCGGAACACCGGGGAGCTGTTTTTT. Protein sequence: CATSRVRNTGELFF. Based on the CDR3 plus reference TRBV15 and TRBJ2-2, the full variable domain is DAMVIQNPRYQVTQFGKPVTLSCSQTLNHNVMYWYQQKSSQAPKLLFHYYDKDFNNEADTPDNFQSRRPNTSFCFLDIRSPGLGDTAMYLCATSRVRNTGELFFGEGSRLTVL.

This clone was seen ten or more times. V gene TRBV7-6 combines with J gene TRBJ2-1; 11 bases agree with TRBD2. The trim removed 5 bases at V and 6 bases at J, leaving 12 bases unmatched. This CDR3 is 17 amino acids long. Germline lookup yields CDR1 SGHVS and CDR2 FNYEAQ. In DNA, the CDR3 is TGTGCCAGCAGCCGCCCGGCGGGGACTAGCGGAACCAATGAGCAGTTCTTC. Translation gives CASSRPAGTSGTNEQFF. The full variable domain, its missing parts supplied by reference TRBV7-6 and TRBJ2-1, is GAGVSQSPRYKVTKRGQDVALRCDPISGHVSLYWYRQALGQGPEFLTYFNYEAQQDKSGLPNDRFSAERPEGSISTLTIQRTEQRDSAMYRCASSRPAGTSGTNEQFFGPGTRLTVL.

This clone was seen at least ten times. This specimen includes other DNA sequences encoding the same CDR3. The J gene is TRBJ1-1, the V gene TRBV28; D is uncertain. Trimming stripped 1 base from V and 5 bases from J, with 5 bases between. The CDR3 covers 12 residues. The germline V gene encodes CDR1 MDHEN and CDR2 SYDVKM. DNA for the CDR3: TGTGCCAGCAGTTTATCATATACTGAAGCTTTCTTT. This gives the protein CASSLSYTEAFF.

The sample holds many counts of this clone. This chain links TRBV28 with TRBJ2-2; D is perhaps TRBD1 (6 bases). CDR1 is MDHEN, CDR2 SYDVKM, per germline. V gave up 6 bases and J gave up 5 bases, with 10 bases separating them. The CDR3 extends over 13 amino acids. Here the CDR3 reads CASSSTGTGELFF. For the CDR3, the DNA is TGTGCCAGCAGCAGTACAGGGACCGGGGAGCTGTTTTTT.

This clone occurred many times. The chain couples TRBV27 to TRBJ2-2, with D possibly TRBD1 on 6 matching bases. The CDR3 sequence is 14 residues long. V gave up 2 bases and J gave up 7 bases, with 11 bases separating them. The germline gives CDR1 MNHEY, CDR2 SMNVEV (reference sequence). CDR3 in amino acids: CASSLTGTNGELFF. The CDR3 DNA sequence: TGTGCCAGCAGTTTAACAGGGACGAACGGGGAGCTGTTTTTT.

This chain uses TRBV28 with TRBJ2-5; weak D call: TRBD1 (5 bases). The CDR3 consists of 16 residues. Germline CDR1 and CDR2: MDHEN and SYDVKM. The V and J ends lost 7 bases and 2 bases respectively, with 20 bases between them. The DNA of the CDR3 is TGTGCCAGCATCCCCGTTGTGACAGAGATACAAGAGACCCAGTACTTC. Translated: CASIPVVTEIQETQYF.

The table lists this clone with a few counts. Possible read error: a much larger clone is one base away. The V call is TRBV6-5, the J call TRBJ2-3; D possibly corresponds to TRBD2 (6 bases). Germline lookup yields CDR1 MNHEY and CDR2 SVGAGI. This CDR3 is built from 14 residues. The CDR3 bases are TGTGCCGGCAGTTTACTAGCTAGCACAGATACGCAGTATTTT. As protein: CAGSLLASTDTQYF.

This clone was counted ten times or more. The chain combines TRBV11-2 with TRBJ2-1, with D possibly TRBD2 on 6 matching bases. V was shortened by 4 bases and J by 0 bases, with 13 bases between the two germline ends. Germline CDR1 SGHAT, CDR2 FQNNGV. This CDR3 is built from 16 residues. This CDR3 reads CASSSRRGLSYNEQFF. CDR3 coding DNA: TGTGCCAGCAGCTCACGGAGGGGACTCTCCTACAATGAGCAGTTCTTC.

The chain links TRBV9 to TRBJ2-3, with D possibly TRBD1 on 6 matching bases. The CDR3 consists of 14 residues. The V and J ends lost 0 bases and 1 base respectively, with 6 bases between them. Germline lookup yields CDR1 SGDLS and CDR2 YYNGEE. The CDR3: CASSVGTGTDTQYF. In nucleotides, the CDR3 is TGTGCCAGCAGCGTAGGGACAGGCACAGATACGCAGTATTTT.